The 8 T cell receptor beta chains below come from one sample, sequenced in a study of T-cell memory formation after mild COVID-19. TCRdb re-analysed the 5' RACE reads in MiXCR, keeping a single row per CDR3 protein. The repertoire holds about 430,000 distinct CDR3 sequences, with 20% to 25% as singletons. Source material: PBMCs or a T cell subset sorted from them (not recorded which). These receptors came from an adult woman who had mild COVID-19 (a few samples of this study predate the infection). Cell type and time point are not known.

The chain employs TRBV20-1 and TRBJ2-7; TRBD2 aligns across 11 bases. Germline values: CDR1 DFQATT, CDR2 SNEGSKA (reference sequence). CDR3 length: 15 residues. V lost 5 bases, J lost 0 bases, and 6 bases stayed unmatched. Written as DNA, the CDR3 is TGCAGTGCTGTTGGGACTAGCGGTAACTCCTACGAGCAGTACTTC. Amino acids: CSAVGTSGNSYEQYF.

The table lists this clonotype with a few counts. The rearrangement joins TRBV14 to TRBJ2-7, with 7 bases that match TRBD1. Germline loops: CDR1 SGHDN, CDR2 FVKESK. CDR3 length: 13 amino acids. The CDR3 DNA reads TGTGCAGACCGGGACAGCATTTCCTACGAGCAGTACTTC. This gives the protein CADRDSISYEQYF.

The chain couples TRBV5-1 to TRBJ2-5; 13 bases are a match to TRBD2. The germline CDR1 and CDR2 sequences are SGHRS and YFSETQ. V lost 4 bases to trimming and J lost 2 bases; unmatched junction nucleotides: 5. This CDR3 spans 16 amino acids. The CDR3 nucleotides read TGCGCCAGCAGCCTACGACTAGCGGGGGGACAAGAGACCCAGTACTTC. Encoded protein: CASSLRLAGGQETQYF.

The genes are TRBV29-1 and TRBJ1-2; maybe TRBD1 (6 bases). V was cut by 7 bases and J by 6 bases, with 15 bases left in between. The CDR3 is made up of 12 amino acids. Germline CDR1 SQVTM, CDR2 ANQGSEA. Written as DNA, the CDR3 is TGCAGCGAAACCGACAGGTTGGATGGCTACACCTTC. Protein: CSETDRLDGYTF.

V gene TRBV6-2 or TRBV6-3 combines with J gene TRBJ2-7, with D perhaps TRBD1 (5 bases). Germline CDR1 reads MNHEY; CDR2 reads SVGEGT. This CDR3 is built from 14 residues. V dropped 2 bases and J dropped 4 bases, with 12 bases sitting between them. CDR3 DNA sequence: TGTGCCAGCAGTTACGGGGCCGGCGGTTACGAGCAGTACTTC. It is translated as CASSYGAGGYEQYF.

The V call is TRBV7-6, the J call TRBJ2-2; a possible D gene is TRBD1 (6 bases). The germline CDR1 and CDR2 sequences are SGHVS and FNYEAQ. CDR3 size: 15 residues. V was shortened by 4 bases and J by 5 bases, with 14 bases between the two germline ends. The CDR3 nucleotides are TGTGCCAGCAGCTCTACAGGGTTAGGGACCGGGGAGCTGTTTTTT. It codes for CASSSTGLGTGELFF.

The gene calls are TRBV5-1 and TRBJ2-2; 11 nucleotides match TRBD1. The junction had 4 bases not matched to a gene; V was cut back by 0 bases and J by 6 bases. The germline V gene encodes CDR1 SGHRS and CDR2 YFSETQ. The CDR3 has 16 residues. CDR3 sequence: CASSLGPGQGAGELFF. In DNA form, the CDR3 reads TGCGCCAGCAGCTTGGGCCCGGGACAGGGGGCCGGGGAGCTGTTTTTT.

V and J are TRBV10-3 and TRBJ1-6; D unresolved. The CDR3 is made up of 16 amino acids. V lost 0 bases to trimming and J lost 7 bases, with 13 bases between them. Germline V gene data show CDR1 as ENHRY and CDR2 as SYGVKD. The CDR3 is CAISESPGNINSPLHF. CDR3 DNA sequence: TGTGCCATCAGTGAGTCCCCGGGAAATATCAATTCACCCCTCCACTTT.